This TCR beta chain was identified in a study of cytomegalovirus exposure and HLA in healthy donors (dated by TCRdb to the late 2010s). Study-wide context: An earlier analysis of some 620 of the donors reported about 260 Gb of sequence data and some 110 million unique TCR beta sequences obtained from 180 million or so T cells. High-throughput TCR immunosequencing, statistical association of individual TCRs with disease status, and machine learning were combined to predict cytomegalovirus infection status. The number of typed donors differed by locus: 629-630 for A, B, C, DRB1 and DQB1; approximately 520 for DQA1; 606 for DPA1; and some 430 for DPB1. Alongside the repertoire data, information on donor age, sex, ethnicity and CMV serostatus was compiled. Among 300 to 500 genotyped donors of the cohort, an average of roughly 230,000 unique TCR beta nucleotide sequences was sequenced per donor, of which about 18% were non-productive. The study aimed to test whether cataloging public T cell receptors could reveal signatures of past pathogen exposure. To decide whether each TCR beta V gene segment behaved as functional or pseudogenic, an earlier analysis of nearly 600 of the donors relied on high-throughput TCR beta sequencing. Genome-wide SNP genotypes for about three fifths of the roughly 670 donors were used in a later genetic analysis, which treated that subset as a discovery cohort. All discovery cohort repertoires had been generated on a single sequencing platform. Among the roughly 400 genotyped donors, approximately 82% belonged to the genetic ancestry cluster associated with self-reported Caucasian donors. A handful of DR-DQ haplotypes were handled as single units for association and clustering because linkage in the cohort was strong. Both class I and class II loci were covered by HLA typing, at four-digit resolution. In the later analysis, no new phenotypic data were used to find candidate immune exposures; instead, reliance was placed on TCR beta sequences and their occurrence across donors. A later analysis re-examined previously published TCR beta repertoires from 600 to 700 donors and added high-resolution HLA genotyping to investigate patterns of TCR occurrence. The study profiled the T cell repertoires of under 850 subjects by immunosequencing and related them to cytomegalovirus serostatus. A separate validation cohort of roughly 110 different subjects was used in addition to the roughly 700-subject first cohort. An early release covering 550 to 700 HLA-typed donors comprised roughly 300 gigabases of sequencing data and tens of millions of unique TCR sequences.

The cohort consisted of approximately 690 healthy bone marrow donors. At the time of sampling, all cohort members were nominally healthy, though unrecorded immune exposures were likely present. The donor tested CMV seronegative, placing the donor among the roughly 340 seronegative members of the cohort. A peripheral blood sample was provided by each donor, and peripheral blood mononuclear cells were used for TCR beta sequencing. Genomic DNA was extracted from the blood cell samples with the Qiagen DNeasy Blood Extraction Kit. The library was prepared using the immunoSEQ multiplex PCR assay. For the multiplex PCR, a mixture combining 60 forward primers for TCR Vbeta segments and 13 reverse primers for TCR Jbeta segments was used. A multiplex PCR assay on genomic DNA amplified the CDR3 region of rearranged TCR beta genes. On the Illumina HiSeq System, the amplified TCR beta libraries were sequenced as 87-base-pair reads. In the authors' own workflow: A later analysis tallied tens of millions of unique TCR beta chains across the 666 repertoires, and around 12 million of those chains were shared by two or more donors. A nearest-neighbor algorithm error-corrected the raw reads and collapsed the reads into unique sequences, merging closely related sequences to remove PCR and sequencing errors. V, D and J gene segments were assigned by aligning CDR3 sequences to IMGT reference sequences. For a sequence to be retained, at least a six-nucleotide match to both a V gene segment and a J gene segment was required. Rearrangements were called productive when the CDR3 lacked stop codons and stayed in frame with V and J; all others were non-productive. CDR3 was defined by IMGT convention, running from the second conserved V-encoded cysteine to the conserved J-encoded phenylalanine. The earlier analysis of about 590 of the donors excluded sequences that lacked an unambiguous match to a single V gene segment. In an earlier analysis of 587 of the donors, V segments were called functional above 56.7% productive rearrangements and were called segregating when the between-donor standard deviation exceeded 5%. A statistical classification framework was developed to diagnose cytomegalovirus status using the catalog of TCR beta chain sequences. In a later analysis, V and J genes were assigned by comparing TCR nucleotide sequences against IMGT/GENE-DB human TR gene sequences. Using the TCRdist pipeline, a later analysis assigned CDR3 sequences along with most-parsimonious VDJ recombination scenarios. In a later analysis, each TCR beta chain was defined by its CDR3 amino acid sequence together with its V-gene family, and reads lacking a unique V-gene family were excluded. As a way to deal with suspected cross-contamination and a sequencing artifact, a later analysis dropped hundreds of nucleotide sequences that were highly shared and had low generation probability. A later analysis calculated a clonal expansion index for each public chain from normalized within-repertoire ranks of inferred template counts. In a later analysis, generation probabilities were computed using a VDJ recombination model fitted to out-of-frame rearrangements, and the results were checked against IGoR. In a later analysis, hypergeometric tests were used to score TCR-TCR, TCR-HLA and TCR-CMV co-occurrence, with a repertoire-size bias correction applied to TCR pairs. To estimate false discovery rates, a later analysis permuted the HLA or CMV assignments 20 times. In a later analysis, co-occurring TCRs were grouped with DBSCAN, and TCRdist sequence similarity was added when clustering was performed within HLA-allele-positive subsets. Co-occurrence clustering excluded repertoires with fewer than 30,000 or more than 120,000 public chains, plus five with anomalous nucleotide sharing. Sourced from immuneACCESS, this table was stored by TCRdb with only in-frame sequences that have V and J called. A share of the clones is absent; for the studies checked, an unresolved V gene accounts for under half, and the remainder has no known explanation. V and J calls and clone size follow that table, whereas D and trimming were derived from the DNA. The sample yields roughly 170,000 clones; more than 65% were counted once. Approximately 1.6% of the sample comes from the top ten.

A note on this clone: Its antigen is still unknown. The input lacks base qualities; no much larger clone sits a single base away.

Broader findings and caveats from the paper: In both the original and validation cohorts, the classifier was reported to diagnose cytomegalovirus status with high specificity and sensitivity. A few of the identified cytomegalovirus-associated TCR beta chains were confirmed in vitro to be specific for cytomegalovirus antigens. A later analysis found that TCR association rates varied across HLA loci, with DRB1 alleles showing the most associated TCRs and HLA-C alleles the fewest. A later genetic analysis associated a missense DCLRE1C variant with V-gene and J-gene trimming of TCR beta chains, and an independent cohort replicated the association. The 87-base-pair reads could not distinguish some IMGT-functional V segments, including TRBV6-2 and TRBV6-3, so those segments were excluded. Correlated functional status among segregating V segments might reflect linkage disequilibrium, but an unknown experimental factor could not be ruled out. Because HLA typing was missing for some donors at each locus, association tests included only the typed subset. In a later analysis, several top co-occurrence clusters were reported to appear linked to parvovirus B19, influenza, CMV and Epstein-Barr virus. The authors suggested that the approach could potentially be extended to other disease states and immunological phenotypes. In a later genetic analysis, fewer N-insertions in productive TCRs were reported among donors in an Asian-associated ancestry cluster than the approximately 670-donor mean. In a later analysis, HLA-associated TCR beta chains showed more clonal expansion and lower generation probabilities than non-associated chains that were equally common. Some 16 rarely observed V segments, including chromosome 9 orphons, were excluded from the earlier analysis of approximately 500 of the donors because counts were too low. According to a later analysis, most CMV-associated TCR beta chains appeared to be HLA-restricted, and the HLA associations seemed to be driven largely by CMV exposure. The study listed 164 TCR beta chains as associated with cytomegalovirus. For the cohort, immune exposure information was limited to CMV serostatus. The presence/absence analyses assumed that sequencing depth was roughly uniform across donors, and that assumption may not be true. A cluster of highly shared sequence variants was judged likely to be a technical artifact of the sequencing pipeline. In an earlier analysis of fewer than 750 of the donors, most TCR beta V segments were observed in productive rearrangements about 90% or about 30% of the time, broadly matching IMGT annotations. The cohort was sequenced for TCR beta chains only, and without alpha or paired-chain data the features that could be detected were limited. A further reported finding was that TCR beta sequences accurately predicted the HLA-A and HLA-B alleles for most subjects in the first cohort. Strong co-occurrence of HLA alleles, especially DR and DQ, made assigning TCR associations to individual alleles difficult. Most TCR sequences were seen in very few donors, while some public TCRs were found in many individuals. A later analysis associated 16,951 TCR beta sequences with specific HLA alleles at a false discovery rate of 0.05.

The germline V gene gives CDR1 as ENHRY and CDR2 as SYGVKD. Trimming leaves V shorter by 0 bases and J shorter by 0 bases, with the junction holding 7 bases beyond the gene matches. The CDR3, cysteine through phenylalanine, is 18 amino acids long. Only the CDR3 DNA is retained, 54 bases long and in frame from the first base. The TCR was taken from a male donor in good health and CMV-seronegative. The rearrangement combines TRBV10-3 with TRBJ2-1, and TRBD2 matches 8 of the central bases. Sequences were obtained from PBMCs. The CDR3 region: CAISESPSGSSSYNEQFF. The DNA sequence follows: TGTGCCATCAGTGAGTCTCCTAGCGGGTCCAGCTCCTACAATGAGCAGTTCTTC.